This T cell receptor (beta chain) came from a study of T cell changes during pregnancy in multiple sclerosis. Sequencing used immunoSEQ multiplex PCR; TCRdb keeps in-frame clones, though not all of them. The sample carries about 53,000 clones, around 90% recorded once. V was cut by 5 bases and J by 10 bases, with 11 bases left in between. This CDR3 is 11 amino acids long. Germline assignment: CDR1 MDHEN and CDR2 SYDVKM. The TCR comes from a female donor in good health, enrolled as a control in a pregnancy study. The J gene is TRBJ1-1, the V gene TRBV28; maybe TRBD1 (5 bases). This specimen was peripheral blood, taken after pregnancy. In nucleotides, the CDR3 is TGTGCCAGCAGTGGACAAACCCTAGCTTTCTTT. This translates into CASSGQTLAFF.